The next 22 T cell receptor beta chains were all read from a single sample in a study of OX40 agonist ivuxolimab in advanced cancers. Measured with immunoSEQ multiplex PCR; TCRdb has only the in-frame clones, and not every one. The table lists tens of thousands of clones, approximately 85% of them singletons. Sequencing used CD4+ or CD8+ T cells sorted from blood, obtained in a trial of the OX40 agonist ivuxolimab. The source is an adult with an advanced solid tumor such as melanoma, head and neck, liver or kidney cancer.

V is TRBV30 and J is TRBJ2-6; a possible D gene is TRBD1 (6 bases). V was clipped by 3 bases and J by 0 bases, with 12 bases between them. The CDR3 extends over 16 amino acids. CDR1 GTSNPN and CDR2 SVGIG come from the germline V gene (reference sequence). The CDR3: CAWSLRTASGANVLTF. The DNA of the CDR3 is TGTGCCTGGAGCCTTAGGACAGCCTCTGGGGCCAACGTCCTGACTTTC.

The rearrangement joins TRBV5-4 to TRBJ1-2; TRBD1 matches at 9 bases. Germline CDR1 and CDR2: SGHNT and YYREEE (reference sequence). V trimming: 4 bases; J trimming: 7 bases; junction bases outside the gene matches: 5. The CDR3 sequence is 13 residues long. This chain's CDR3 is CASSPGQGGGYTF. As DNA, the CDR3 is TGTGCCAGCAGCCCGGGACAGGGCGGTGGCTACACCTTC.

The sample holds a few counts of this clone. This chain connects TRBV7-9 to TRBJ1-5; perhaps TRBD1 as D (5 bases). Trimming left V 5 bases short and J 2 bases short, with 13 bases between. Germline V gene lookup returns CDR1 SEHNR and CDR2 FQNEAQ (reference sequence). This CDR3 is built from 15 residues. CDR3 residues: CASSPPGGGNQPQHF. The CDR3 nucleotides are TGTGCCAGCAGCCCACCCGGGGGGGGCAATCAGCCCCAGCATTTT.

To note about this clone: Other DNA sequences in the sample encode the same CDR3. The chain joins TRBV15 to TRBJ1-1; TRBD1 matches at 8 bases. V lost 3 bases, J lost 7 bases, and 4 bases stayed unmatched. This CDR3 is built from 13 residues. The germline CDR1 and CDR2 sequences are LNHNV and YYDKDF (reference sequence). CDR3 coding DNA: TGTGCCACCAGCAGCGGACAGGGTGGTGAAGCTTTCTTT. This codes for CATSSGQGGEAFF.

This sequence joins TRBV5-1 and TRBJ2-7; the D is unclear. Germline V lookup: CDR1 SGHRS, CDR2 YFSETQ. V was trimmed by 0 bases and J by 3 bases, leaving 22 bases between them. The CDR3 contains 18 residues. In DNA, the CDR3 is TGCGCCAGCAGCTTGGGGTATGCGCAGCGACGACGCCACTACGAGCAGTACTTC. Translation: CASSLGYAQRRRHYEQYF.

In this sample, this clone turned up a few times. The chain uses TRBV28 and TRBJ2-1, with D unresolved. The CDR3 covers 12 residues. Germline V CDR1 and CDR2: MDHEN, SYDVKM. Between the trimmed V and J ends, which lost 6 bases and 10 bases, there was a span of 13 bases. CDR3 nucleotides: TGTGCCAGCAGGCCTACTACGTACGAGCAGTTCTTC. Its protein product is CASRPTTYEQFF.

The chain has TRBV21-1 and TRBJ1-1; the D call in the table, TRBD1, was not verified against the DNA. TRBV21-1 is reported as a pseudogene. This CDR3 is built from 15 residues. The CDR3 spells CASSKGPTGNTEAFF. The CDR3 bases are TGTGCCAGCAGCAAAGGTCCGACAGGGAACACTGAAGCTTTCTTT.

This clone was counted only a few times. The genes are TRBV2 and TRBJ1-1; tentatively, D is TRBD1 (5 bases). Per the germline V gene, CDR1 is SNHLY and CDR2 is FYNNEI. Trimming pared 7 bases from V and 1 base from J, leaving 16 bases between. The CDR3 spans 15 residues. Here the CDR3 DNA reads TGTGCCAGCAACCGCCAGGGACCCCCGAACACTGAAGCTTTCTTT. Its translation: CASNRQGPPNTEAFF.

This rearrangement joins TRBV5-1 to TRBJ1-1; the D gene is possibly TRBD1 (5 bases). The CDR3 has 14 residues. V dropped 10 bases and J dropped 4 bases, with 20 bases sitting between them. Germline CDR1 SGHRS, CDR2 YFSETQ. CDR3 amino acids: CASKLGGVTTEAFF. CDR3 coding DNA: TGCGCCTCCAAGCTGGGGGGAGTTACCACTGAAGCTTTCTTT.

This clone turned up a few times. Here the CDR3 DNA reads TGTGCCATCAGTGGGGGACAGGGGGTTGATAATGGCTACACCTTC. It translates to CAISGGQGVDNGYTF. The chain has TRBV10-3 and TRBJ1-2, with 11 positions matching TRBD1. J lost 6 bases, V lost 4 bases, and 7 bases had no gene match. The CDR3 totals 15 residues. Per the germline V gene, CDR1 is ENHRY and CDR2 is SYGVKD.

The CDR3 DNA is TGCGCCAGCAGTGAACCGGGGACCGCCGCCTACGAGCAGTACTTC. Its protein is CASSEPGTAAYEQYF. This sequence joins TRBV10-2 and TRBJ2-7; D assignment may be TRBD1 or TRBD2 (5 bases each). CDR3 size: 15 residues. The V and J ends lost 3 bases and 2 bases respectively, with 14 bases between them. CDR1 is WSHSY and CDR2 is SAAADI in the germline V gene.

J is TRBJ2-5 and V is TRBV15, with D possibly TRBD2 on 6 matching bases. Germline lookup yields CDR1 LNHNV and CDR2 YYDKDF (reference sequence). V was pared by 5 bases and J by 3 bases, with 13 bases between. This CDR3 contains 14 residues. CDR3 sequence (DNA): TGTGCCACCAGCCGCAGCGGGCGGAAAGAGACCCAGTACTTC. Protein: CATSRSGRKETQYF.

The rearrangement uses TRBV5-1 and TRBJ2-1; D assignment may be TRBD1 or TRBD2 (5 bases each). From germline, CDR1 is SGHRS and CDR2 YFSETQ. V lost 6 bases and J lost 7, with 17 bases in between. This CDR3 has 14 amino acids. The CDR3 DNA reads TGCGCCAGCAAACGCTCGGGGACGGTGAATGAGCAGTTCTTC. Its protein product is CASKRSGTVNEQFF.

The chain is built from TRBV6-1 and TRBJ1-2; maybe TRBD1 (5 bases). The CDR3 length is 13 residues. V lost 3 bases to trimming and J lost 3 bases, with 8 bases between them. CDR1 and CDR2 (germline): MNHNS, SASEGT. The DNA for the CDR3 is TGTGCCAGCAGTGACGGGACCGACTATGGCTACACCTTC. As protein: CASSDGTDYGYTF.

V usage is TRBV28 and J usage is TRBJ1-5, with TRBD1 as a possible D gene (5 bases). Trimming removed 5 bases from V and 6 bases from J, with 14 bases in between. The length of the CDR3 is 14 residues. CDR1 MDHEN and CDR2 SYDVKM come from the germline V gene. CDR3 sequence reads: CASSPTGRGQPQHF. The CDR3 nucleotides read TGTGCCAGCAGTCCTACTGGGAGGGGTCAGCCCCAGCATTTT. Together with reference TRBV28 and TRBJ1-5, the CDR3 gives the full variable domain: DVKVTQSSRYLVKRTGEKVFLECVQDMDHENMFWYRQDPGLGLRLIYFSYDVKMKEKGDIPEGYSVSREKKERFSLILESASTNQTSMYLCASSPTGRGQPQHFGDGTRLSIL.

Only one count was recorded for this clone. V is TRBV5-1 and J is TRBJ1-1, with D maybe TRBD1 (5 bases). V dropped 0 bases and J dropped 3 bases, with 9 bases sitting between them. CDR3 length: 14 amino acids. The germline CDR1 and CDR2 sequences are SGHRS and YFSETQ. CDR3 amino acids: CASSLAGMDTEAFF. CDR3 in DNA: TGCGCCAGCAGCTTGGCAGGGATGGACACTGAAGCTTTCTTT. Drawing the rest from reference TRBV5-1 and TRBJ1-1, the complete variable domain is KAGVTQTPRYLIKTRGQQVTLSCSPISGHRSVSWYQQTPGQGLQFLFEYFSETQRNKGNFPGRFSGRQFSNSRSEMNVSTLELGDSALYLCASSLAGMDTEAFFGQGTRLTVV.

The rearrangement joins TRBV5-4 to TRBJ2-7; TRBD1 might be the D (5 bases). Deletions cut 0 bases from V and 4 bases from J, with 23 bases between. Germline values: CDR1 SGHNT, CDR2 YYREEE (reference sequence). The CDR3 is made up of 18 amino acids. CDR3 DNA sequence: TGTGCCAGCAGCTTGGTCGGTCTGAGGCAGGGTGGGTTTTACGAGCAGTACTTC. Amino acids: CASSLVGLRQGGFYEQYF.

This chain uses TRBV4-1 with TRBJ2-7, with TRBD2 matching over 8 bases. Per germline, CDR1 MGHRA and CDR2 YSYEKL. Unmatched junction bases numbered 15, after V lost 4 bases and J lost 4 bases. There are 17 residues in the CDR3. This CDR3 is CASSLYPETSVGYEQYF. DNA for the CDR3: TGCGCCAGCAGCCTGTACCCTGAGACTAGCGTCGGGTACGAGCAGTACTTC.

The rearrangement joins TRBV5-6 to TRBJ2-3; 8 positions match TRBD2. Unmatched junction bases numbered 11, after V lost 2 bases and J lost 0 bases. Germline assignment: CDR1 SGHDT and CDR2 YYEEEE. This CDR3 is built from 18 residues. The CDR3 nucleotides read TGTGCCAGCAGCTTCCAACCCAGACTAGCGCCGAGCACAGATACGCAGTATTTT. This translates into CASSFQPRLAPSTDTQYF.

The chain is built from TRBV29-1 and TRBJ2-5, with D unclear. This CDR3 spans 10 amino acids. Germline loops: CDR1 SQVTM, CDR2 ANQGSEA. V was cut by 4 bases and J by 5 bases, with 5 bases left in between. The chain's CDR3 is CSVGIETQYF. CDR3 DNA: TGCAGCGTTGGGATTGAGACCCAGTACTTC. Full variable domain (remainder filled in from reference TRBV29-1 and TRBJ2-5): SAVISQKPSRDICQRGTSLTIQCQVDSQVTMMFWYRQQPGQSLTLIATANQGSEATYESGFVIDKFPISRPNLTFSTLTVSNMSPEDSSIYLCSVGIETQYFGPGTRLLVL.

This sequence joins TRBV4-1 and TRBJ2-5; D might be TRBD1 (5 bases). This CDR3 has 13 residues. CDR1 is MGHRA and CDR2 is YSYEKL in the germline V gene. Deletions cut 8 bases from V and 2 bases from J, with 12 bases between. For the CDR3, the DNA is TGCGCCAGCTCACAGGTATATCAAGAGACCCAGTACTTC. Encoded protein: CASSQVYQETQYF.

The CDR3 nucleotides are TGTGCCAGCAGTGTGCAGGGGGCTCCTAATTCACCCCTCCACTTT. Its protein is CASSVQGAPNSPLHF. V gene TRBV28 combines with J gene TRBJ1-6; TRBD1 agrees at 8 bases. The CDR3 runs 15 residues. Germline V gives CDR1 MDHEN, CDR2 SYDVKM. The V segment lost 5 bases and the J segment 6 bases; nucleotides outside the gene matches: 6.